This T cell receptor beta chain appears in the sequencing data of a study of blood T cell repertoires in COVID-19. Study-level background: Sites in the United States, Italy and Spain provided acute and convalescent COVID-19 samples. From T cells, B-cell-depleted T cells, or PBMCs came the material, which was cDNA or gDNA.

This clone was detected once. CDR1 SGHRS and CDR2 YFSETQ come from the germline V gene. The length of the CDR3 is 14 residues. The V end lost 5 bases, the J end lost 1 base, and 7 bases lay between the germline ends. In the original workflow: Estimation of nucleated cell counts relied on the amplification of reference gene primers. Method: immunoSEQ multiplex PCR; TCRdb's copy keeps in-frame clones and lacks some. That table furnishes V, J and clone size, whereas the DNA furnished D and trimming. The repertoire consists of about 150,000 clones, with roughly 90% occurring once and the leading ten covering 4%.

The chain joins TRBV5-1 to TRBJ2-6; the D gene is possibly TRBD1 (5 bases). The sample consisted of PBMCs or T cells enriched from blood (not recorded which). This sequence was found in a woman between 40 and 50 years old who had been exposed to COVID-19. CDR3 DNA sequence: TGCGCCAGCAGTCAGGGATCTGGGGCCAACGTCCTGACTTTC. Its translation: CASSQGSGANVLTF.